This section outlines one T cell receptor (beta chain) sequence together with its context. The antigen remains undetermined. This record comes from a study of vaccination effects on CD4 cells after COVID-19. Findings of the study overall: Substantial clonal contraction characterized both infection- and vaccine-induced clones late after vaccination.

Antigen-specific CD4+ T cells were expanded with viral peptide pools in the ViraFEST assay before sequencing. Around day 10 of culture, CD4+ T cells were separated out. Either the BNT162b2 or mRNA-1273 vaccine was given to participants in two doses. Prior SARS-CoV-2 infection was absent in the vaccine recipients, as shown by negative nucleocapsid antibodies. Researchers reported culturing two million PBMC in each well, adding about 11 IU/ml IL-2 and approximately 10 ug/ml peptides. Half of the medium was exchanged for IL-2 medium on both days 3 and 7. Germline assignment: CDR1 SGHRS and CDR2 YFSETQ. The junction had 10 bases not matched to a gene; V was cut back by 4 bases and J by 8 bases. CDR3 length: 15 residues. Data came from immunoSEQ multiplex PCR; TCRdb stores just in-frame clones and leaves some out. The table has around 30,000 clones, 55% to 75% seen once.

V is TRBV5-1 and J is TRBJ1-4; TRBD1 aligns across 8 bases. The sequencing used CD4+ T cells from PBMCs cultured with HCoV-NL63 spike peptides, collected after COVID-19 vaccination. The TCR originated in a human donor who received a COVID-19 vaccine. CDR3 DNA: TGCGCCAGCAGCGGCGGGACAGGCAATTCGGAAAAACTGTTTTTT. Encoded protein: CASSGGTGNSEKLFF.